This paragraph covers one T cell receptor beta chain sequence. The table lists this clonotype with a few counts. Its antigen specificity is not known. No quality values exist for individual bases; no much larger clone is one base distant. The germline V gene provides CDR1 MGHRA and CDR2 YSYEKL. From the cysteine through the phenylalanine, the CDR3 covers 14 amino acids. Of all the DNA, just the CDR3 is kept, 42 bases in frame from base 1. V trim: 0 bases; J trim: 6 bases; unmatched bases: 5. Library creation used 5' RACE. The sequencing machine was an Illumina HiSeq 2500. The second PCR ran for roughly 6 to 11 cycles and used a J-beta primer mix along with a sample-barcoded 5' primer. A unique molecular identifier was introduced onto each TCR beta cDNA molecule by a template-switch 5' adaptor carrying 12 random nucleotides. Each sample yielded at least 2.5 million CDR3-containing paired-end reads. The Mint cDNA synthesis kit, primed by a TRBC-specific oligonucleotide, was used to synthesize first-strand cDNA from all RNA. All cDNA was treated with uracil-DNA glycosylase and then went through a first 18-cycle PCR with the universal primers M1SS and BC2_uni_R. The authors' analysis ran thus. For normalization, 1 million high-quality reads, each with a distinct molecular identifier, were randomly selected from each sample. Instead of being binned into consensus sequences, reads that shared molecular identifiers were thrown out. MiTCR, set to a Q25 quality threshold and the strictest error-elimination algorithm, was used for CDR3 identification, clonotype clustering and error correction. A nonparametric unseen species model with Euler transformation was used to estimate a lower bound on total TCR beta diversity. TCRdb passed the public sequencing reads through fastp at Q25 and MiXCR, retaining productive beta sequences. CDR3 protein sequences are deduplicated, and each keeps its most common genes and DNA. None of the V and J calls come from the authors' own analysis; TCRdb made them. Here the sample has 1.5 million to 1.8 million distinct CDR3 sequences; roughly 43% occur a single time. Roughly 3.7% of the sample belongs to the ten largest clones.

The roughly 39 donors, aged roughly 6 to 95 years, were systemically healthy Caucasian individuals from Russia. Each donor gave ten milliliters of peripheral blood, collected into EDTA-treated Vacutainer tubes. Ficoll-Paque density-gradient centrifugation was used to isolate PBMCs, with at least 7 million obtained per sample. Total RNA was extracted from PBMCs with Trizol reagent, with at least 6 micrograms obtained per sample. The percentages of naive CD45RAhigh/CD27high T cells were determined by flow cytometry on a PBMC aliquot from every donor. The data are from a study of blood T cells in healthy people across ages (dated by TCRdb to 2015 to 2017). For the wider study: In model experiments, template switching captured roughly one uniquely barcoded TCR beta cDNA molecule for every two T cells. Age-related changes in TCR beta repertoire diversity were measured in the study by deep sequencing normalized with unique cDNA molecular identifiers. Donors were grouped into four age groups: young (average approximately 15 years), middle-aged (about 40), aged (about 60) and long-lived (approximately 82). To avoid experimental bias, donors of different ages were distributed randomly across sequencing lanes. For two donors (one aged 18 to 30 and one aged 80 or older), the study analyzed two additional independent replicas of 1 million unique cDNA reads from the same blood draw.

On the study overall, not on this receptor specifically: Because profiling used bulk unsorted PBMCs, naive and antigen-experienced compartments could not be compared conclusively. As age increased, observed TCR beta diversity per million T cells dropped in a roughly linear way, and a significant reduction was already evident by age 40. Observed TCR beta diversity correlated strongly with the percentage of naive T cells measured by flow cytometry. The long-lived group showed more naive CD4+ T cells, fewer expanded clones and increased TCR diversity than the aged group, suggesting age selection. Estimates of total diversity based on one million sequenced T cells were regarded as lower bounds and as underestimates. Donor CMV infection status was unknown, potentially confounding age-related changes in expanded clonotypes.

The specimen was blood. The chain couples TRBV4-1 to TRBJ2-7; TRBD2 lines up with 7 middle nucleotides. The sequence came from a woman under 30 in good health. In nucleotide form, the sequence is TGCGCCAGCAGCCAAGAAGCGGGGTATCCCGAGCAGTACTTC. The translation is CASSQEAGYPEQYF.